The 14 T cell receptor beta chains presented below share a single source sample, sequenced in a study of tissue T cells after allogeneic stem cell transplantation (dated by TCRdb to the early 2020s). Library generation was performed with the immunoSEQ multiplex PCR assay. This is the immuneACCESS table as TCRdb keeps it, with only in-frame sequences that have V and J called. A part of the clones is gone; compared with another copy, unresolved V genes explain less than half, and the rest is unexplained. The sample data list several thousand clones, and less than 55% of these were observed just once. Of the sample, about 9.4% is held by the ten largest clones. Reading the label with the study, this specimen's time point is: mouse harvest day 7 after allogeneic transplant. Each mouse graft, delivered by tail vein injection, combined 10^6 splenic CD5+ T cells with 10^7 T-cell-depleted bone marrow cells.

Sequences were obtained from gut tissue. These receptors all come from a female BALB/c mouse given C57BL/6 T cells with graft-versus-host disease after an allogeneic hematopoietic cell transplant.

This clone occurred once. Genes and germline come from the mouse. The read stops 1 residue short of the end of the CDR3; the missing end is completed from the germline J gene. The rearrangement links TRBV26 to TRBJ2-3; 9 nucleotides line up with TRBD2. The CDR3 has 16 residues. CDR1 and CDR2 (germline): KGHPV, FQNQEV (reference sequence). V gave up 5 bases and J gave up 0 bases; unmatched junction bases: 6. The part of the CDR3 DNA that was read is TGTGCCAGCAGTTTCCGACTGGGGGCTAGTGCAGAAACGCTGTAT. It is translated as CASSFRLGASAETLY. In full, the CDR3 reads CASSFRLGASAETLYF.

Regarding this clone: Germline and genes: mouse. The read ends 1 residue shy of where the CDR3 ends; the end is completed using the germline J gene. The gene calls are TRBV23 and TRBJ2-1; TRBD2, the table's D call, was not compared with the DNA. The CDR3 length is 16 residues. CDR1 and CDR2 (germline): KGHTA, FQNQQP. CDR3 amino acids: CSSSHRDWGGYAGQFF. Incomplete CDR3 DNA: TGCTCCAGCAGTCATCGGGACTGGGGGGGGTATGCTGGGCAGTTC.

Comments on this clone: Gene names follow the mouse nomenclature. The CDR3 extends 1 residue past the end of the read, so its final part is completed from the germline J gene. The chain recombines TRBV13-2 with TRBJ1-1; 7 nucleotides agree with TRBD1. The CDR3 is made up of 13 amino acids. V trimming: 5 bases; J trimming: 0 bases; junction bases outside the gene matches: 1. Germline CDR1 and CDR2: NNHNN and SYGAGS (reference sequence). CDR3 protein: CASGGTANTEVFF. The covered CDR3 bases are TGTGCCAGCGGGGGGACAGCAAACACAGAAGTCTTC.

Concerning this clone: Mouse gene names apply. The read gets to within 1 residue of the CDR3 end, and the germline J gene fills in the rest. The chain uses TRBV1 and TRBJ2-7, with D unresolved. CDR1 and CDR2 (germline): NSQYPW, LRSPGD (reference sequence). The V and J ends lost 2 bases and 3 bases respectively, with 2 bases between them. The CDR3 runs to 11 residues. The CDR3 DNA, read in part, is TGCACCTGCAGTGCACGCTATGAACAGTAC. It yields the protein CTCSARYEQY. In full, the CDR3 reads CTCSARYEQYF.

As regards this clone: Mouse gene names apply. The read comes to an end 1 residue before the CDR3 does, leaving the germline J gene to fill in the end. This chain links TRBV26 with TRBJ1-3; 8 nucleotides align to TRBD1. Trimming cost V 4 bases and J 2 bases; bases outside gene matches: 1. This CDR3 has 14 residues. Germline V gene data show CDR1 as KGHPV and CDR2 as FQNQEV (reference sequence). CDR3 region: CASSPTGAGNTLYF. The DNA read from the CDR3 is TGTGCCAGCAGTCCGACAGGGGCTGGAAATACGCTCTAT.

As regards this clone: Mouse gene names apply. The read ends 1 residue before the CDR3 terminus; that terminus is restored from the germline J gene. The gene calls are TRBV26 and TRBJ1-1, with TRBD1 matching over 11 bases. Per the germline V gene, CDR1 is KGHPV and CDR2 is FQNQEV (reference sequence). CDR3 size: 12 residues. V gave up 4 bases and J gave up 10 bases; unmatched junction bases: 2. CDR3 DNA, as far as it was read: TGTGCCAGCAGTCCGGGACAGGGGGGAGTCTTC. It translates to CASSPGQGGVF. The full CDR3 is CASSPGQGGVFF. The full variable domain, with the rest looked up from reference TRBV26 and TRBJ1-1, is NSKVIQTPRYLVKGQGQKAKMRCIPEKGHPVVFWYQQNKNNEFKFLINFQNQEVLQQIDMTEKRFSAECPSNSPCSLEIQSSEAGDSALYLCASSPGQGGVFFGKGTRLTVV.

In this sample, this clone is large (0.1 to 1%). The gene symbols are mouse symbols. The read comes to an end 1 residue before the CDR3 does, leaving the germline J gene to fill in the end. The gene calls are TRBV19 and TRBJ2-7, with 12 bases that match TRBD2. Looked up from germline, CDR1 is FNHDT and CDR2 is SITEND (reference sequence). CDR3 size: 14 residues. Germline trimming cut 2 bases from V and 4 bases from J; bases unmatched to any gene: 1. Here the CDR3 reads CASSMGTGGYEQYF. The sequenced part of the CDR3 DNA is TGTGCCAGCAGTATGGGGACTGGGGGGTATGAACAGTAC.

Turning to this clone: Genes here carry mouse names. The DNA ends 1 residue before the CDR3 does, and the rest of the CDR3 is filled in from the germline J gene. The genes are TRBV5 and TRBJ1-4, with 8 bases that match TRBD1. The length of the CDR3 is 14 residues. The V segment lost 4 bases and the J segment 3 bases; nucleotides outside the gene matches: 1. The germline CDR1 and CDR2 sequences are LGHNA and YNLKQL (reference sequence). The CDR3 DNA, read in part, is TGTGCCAGCAGCCGCAGGGGGCCCAACGAAAGATTATTT. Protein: CASSRRGPNERLF. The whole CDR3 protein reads CASSRRGPNERLFF.

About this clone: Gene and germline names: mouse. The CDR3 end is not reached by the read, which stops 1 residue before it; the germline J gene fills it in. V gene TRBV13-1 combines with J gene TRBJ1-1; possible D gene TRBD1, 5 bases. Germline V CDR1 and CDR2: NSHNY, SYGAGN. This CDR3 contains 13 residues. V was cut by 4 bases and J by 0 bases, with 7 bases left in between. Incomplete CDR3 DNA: TGTGCCAGCAGTCAGGGTGCAAACACAGAAGTCTTC. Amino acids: CASSQGANTEVF. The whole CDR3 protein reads CASSQGANTEVFF.

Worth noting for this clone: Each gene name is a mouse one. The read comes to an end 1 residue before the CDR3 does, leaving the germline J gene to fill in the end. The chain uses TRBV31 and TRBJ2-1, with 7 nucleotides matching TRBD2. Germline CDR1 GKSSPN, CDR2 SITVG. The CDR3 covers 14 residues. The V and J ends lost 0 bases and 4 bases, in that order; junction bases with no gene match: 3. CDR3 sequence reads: CAWSLDWAYAEQFF. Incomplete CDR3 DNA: TGTGCCTGGAGTCTAGACTGGGCTTATGCTGAGCAGTTC.

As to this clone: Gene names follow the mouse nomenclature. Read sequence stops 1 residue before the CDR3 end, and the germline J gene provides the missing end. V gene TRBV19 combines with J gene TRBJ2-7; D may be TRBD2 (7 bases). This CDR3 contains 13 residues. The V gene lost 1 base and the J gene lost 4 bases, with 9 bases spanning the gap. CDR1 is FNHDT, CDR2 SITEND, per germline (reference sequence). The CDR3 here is CASSIRGAYEQYF. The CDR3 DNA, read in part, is TGTGCCAGCAGTATAAGGGGGGCTTATGAACAGTAC.

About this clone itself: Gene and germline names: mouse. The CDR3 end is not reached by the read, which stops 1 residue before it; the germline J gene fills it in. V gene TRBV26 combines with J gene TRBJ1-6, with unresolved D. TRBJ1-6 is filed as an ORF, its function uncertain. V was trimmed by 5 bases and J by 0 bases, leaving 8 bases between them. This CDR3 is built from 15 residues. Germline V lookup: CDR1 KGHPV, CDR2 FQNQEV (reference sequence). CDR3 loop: CASSTDDSYNSPLYF. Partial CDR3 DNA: TGTGCCAGCAGTACGGACGATTCCTATAATTCGCCCCTCTAC.

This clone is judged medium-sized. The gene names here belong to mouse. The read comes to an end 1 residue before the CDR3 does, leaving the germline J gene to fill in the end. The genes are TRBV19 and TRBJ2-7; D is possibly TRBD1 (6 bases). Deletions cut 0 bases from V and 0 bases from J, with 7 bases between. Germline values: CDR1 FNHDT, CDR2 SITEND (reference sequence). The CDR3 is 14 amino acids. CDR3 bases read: TGTGCCAGCAGTATAGGGGACATCTCCTATGAACAGTAC. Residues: CASSIGDISYEQY. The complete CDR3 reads CASSIGDISYEQYF.

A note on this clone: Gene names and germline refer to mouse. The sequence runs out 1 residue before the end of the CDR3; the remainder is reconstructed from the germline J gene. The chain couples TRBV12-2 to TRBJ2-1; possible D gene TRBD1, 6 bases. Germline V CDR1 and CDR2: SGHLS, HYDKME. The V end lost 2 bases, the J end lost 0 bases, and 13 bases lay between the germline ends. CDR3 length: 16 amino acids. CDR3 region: CASSHRDIYNYAEQFF. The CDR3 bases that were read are TGTGCCAGCTCTCACAGGGACATTTATAACTATGCTGAGCAGTTC.